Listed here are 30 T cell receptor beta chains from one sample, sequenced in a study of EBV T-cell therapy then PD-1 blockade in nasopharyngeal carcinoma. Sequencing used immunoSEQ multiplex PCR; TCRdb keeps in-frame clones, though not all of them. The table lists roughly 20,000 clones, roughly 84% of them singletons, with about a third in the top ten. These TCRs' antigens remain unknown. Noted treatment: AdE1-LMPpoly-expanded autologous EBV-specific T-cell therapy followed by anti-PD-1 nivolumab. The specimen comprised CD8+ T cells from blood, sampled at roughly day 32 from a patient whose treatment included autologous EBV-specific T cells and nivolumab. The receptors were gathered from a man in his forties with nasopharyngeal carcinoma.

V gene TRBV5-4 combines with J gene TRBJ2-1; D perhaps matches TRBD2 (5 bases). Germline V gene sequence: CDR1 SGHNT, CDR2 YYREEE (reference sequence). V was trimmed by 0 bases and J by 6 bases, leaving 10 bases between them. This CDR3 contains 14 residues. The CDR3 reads CASSLGGSVNEQFF. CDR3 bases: TGTGCCAGCAGCTTGGGAGGGAGCGTCAATGAGCAGTTCTTC.

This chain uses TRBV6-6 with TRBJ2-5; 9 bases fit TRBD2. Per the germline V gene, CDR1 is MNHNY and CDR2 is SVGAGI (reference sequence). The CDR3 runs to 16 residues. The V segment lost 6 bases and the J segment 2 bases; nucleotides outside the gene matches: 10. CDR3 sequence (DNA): TGTGCCAGCAGCCTCGGGAGCGGGGGGCGTCAAGAGACCCAGTACTTC. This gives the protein CASSLGSGGRQETQYF.

The CDR3 loop reads CASSYSTSGGADTQYF. In DNA form, the CDR3 reads TGTGCCAGCAGTTACTCGACTAGCGGGGGGGCGGATACGCAGTATTTT. V and J are TRBV6-2 or TRBV6-3 and TRBJ2-3; 14 bases agree with TRBD2. J gave up 6 bases and V 0 bases, and 2 bases lay outside the gene matches. The germline V gene has CDR1 MNHEY and CDR2 SVGEGT. The CDR3 has 16 amino acids.

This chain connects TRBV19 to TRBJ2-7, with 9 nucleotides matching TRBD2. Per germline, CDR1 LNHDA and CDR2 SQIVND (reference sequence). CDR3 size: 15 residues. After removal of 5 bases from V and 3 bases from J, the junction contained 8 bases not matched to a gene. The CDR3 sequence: CASSDSLAGNYEQYF. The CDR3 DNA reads TGTGCCAGTAGTGATTCGCTAGCGGGGAACTACGAGCAGTACTTC.

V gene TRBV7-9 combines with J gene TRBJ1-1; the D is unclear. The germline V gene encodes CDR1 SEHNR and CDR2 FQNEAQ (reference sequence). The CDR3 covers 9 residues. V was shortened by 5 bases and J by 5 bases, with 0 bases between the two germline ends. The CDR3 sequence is CASSTEAFF. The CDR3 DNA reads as TGTGCCAGCAGCACTGAAGCTTTCTTT.

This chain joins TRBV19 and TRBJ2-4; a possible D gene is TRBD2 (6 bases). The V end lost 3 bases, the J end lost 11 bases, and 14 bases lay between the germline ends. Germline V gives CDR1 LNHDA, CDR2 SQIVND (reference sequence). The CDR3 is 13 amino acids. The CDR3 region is CASSIGGAFFQYF. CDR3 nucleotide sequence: TGTGCCAGTAGTATTGGAGGGGCCTTCTTTCAGTACTTC.

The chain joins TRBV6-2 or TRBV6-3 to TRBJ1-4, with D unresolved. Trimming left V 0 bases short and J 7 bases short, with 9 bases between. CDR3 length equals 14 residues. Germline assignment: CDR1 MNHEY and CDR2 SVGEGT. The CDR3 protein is CASSYSTEGEKLFF. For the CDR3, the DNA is TGTGCCAGCAGTTACTCGACTGAAGGTGAAAAACTGTTTTTT.

CDR3 in amino acids: CASSPNRVETQYF. CDR3 DNA sequence: TGTGCCAGCAGCCCTAACAGGGTAGAGACCCAGTACTTC. The rearrangement links TRBV7-2 to TRBJ2-5, with D perhaps matching TRBD1 (6 bases). Germline CDR1 reads SGHTA; CDR2 reads FQGNSA. The V and J ends lost 5 bases and 4 bases respectively, with 11 bases between them. The CDR3 length is 13 residues.

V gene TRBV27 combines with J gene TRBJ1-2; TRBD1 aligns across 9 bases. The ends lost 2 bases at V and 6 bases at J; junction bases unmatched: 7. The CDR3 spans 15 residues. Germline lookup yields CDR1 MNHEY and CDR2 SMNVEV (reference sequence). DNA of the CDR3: TGTGCCAGCAGTTTACTGACAGGGGGACTTCATGGCTACACCTTC. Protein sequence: CASSLLTGGLHGYTF.

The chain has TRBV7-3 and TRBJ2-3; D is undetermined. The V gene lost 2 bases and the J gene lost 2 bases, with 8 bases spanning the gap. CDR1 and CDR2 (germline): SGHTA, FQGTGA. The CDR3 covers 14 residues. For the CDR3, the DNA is TGTGCCAGCAGCTTAGACGTGATCACAGATACGCAGTATTTT. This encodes CASSLDVITDTQYF. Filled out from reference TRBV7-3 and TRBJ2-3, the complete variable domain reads GAGVSQTPSNKVTEKGKYVELRCDPISGHTALYWYRQSLGQGPEFLIYFQGTGAADDSGLPNDRFFAVRPEGSVSTLKIQRTERGDSAVYLCASSLDVITDTQYFGPGTRLTVL.

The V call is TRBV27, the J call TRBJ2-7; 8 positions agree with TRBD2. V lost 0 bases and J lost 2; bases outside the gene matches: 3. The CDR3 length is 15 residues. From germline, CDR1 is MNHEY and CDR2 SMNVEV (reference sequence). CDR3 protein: CASSLSISGAYEQYF. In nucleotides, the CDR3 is TGTGCCAGCAGTTTATCGATTAGCGGGGCCTACGAGCAGTACTTC.

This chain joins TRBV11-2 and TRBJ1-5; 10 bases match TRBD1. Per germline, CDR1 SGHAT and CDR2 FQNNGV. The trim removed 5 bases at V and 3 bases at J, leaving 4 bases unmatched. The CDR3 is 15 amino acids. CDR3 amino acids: CASSRDRGLNQPQHF. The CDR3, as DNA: TGTGCCAGCAGCCGGGACAGGGGCCTCAATCAGCCCCAGCATTTT.

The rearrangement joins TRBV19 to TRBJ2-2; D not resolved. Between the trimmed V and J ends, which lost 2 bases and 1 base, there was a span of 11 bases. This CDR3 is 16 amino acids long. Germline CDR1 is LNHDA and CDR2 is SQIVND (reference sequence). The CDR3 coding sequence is TGTGCCAGTAGTATACCCGCTCTTGAGAACACCGGGGAGCTGTTTTTT. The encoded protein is CASSIPALENTGELFF.

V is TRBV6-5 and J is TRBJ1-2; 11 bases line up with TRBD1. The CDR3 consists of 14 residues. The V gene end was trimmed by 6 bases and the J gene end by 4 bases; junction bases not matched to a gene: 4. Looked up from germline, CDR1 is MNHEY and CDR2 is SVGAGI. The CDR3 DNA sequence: TGTGCCAGCAGGAGGGACAGGGGGACCTATGGCTACACCTTC. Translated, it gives CASRRDRGTYGYTF.

The CDR3 coding sequence is TGTGCCACCAGTCAGCCTTATAGTCAACAAAGTCGGGCCAACGTCCTGACTTTC. This encodes CATSQPYSQQSRANVLTF. The gene calls are TRBV24-1 and TRBJ2-6; D call uncertain. V dropped 6 bases and J dropped 5 bases, with 22 bases sitting between them. In germline, CDR1 is KGHDR, CDR2 SFDVKD. The CDR3 length is 18 residues.

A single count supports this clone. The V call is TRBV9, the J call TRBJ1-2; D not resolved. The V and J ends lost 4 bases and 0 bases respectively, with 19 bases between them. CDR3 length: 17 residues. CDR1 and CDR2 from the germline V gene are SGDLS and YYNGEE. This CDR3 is CASSPTSAGRANYGYTF. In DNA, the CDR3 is TGTGCCAGCAGCCCGACCAGCGCTGGGCGAGCTAACTATGGCTACACCTTC.

The CDR3 protein is CASSLNYNEQFF. CDR3 DNA: TGTGCCAGCAGCCTCAACTACAATGAGCAGTTCTTC. V usage is TRBV7-3 and J usage is TRBJ2-1; unclear D gene. V lost 5 bases, J lost 3 bases, and 5 bases lay in between. The CDR3 length is 12 residues. Germline CDR1 and CDR2: SGHTA and FQGTGA.

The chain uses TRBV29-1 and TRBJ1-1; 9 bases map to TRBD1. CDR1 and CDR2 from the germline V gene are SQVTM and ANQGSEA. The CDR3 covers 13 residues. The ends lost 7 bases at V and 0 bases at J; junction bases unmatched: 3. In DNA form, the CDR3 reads TGCAGCGCGGGACAGGGCTTGAACACTGAAGCTTTCTTT. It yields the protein CSAGQGLNTEAFF.

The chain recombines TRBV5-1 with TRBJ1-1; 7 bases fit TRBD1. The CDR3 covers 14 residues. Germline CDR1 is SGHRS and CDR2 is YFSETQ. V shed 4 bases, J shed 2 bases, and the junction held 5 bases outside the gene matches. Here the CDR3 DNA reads TGCGCCAGCAGCGCGAACAGGGGTAACACTGAAGCTTTCTTT. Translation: CASSANRGNTEAFF.

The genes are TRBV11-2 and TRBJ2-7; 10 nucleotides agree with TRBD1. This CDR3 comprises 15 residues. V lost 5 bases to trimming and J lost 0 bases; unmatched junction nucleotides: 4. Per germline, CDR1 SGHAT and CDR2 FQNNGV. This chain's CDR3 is CASSPDRGLSYEQYF. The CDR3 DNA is TGTGCCAGCAGCCCCGACAGGGGGCTCTCCTACGAGCAGTACTTC.

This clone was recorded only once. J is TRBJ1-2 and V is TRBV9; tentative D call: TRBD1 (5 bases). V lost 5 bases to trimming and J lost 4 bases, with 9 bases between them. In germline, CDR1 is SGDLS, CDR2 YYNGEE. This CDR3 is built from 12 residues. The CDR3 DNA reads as TGTGCCAGCAGACGGGGGAGCTATGGCTACACCTTC. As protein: CASRRGSYGYTF.

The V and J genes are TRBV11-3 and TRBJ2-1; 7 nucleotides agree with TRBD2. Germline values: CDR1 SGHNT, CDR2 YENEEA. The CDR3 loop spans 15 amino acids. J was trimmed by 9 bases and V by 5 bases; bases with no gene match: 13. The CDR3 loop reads CASSRPGLELGEQFF. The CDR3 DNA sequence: TGTGCCAGCAGCCGTCCCGGACTAGAGCTTGGTGAGCAGTTCTTC.

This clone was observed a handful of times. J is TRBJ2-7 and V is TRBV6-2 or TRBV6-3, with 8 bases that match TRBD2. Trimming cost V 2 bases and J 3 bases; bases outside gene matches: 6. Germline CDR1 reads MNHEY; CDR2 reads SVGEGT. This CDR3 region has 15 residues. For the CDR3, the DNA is TGTGCCAGCAGTTACGAGGCTAGCGGGTACTACGAGCAGTACTTC. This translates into CASSYEASGYYEQYF.

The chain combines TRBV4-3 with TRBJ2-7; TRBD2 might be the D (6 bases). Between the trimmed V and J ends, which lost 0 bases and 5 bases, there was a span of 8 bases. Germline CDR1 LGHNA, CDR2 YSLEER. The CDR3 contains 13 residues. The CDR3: CASSQDAGNEQYF. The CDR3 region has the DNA TGCGCCAGCAGCCAAGATGCGGGGAACGAGCAGTACTTC.

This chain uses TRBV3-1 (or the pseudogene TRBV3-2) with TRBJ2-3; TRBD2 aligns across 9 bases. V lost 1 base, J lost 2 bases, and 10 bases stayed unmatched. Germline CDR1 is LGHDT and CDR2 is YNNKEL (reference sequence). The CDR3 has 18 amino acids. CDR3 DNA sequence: TGTGCCAGCAGCCAAGTCGCGGAGCGGGGGGATATCACAGATACGCAGTATTTT. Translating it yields CASSQVAERGDITDTQYF.

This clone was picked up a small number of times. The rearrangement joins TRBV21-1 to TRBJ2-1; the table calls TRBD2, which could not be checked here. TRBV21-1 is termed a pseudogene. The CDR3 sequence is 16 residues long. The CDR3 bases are TGTGCCAGCAGCAAAGAGAGACTAGCGGGGGGGAATGAGCAGTTCTTC. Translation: CASSKERLAGGNEQFF.

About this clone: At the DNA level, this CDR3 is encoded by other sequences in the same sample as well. The CDR3 bases are TGTGCCAGCAGCCACGGGACAGGGTCCTATGGCTACACCTTC. This translates into CASSHGTGSYGYTF. The chain recombines TRBV13 with TRBJ1-2; TRBD1 aligns across 9 bases. The CDR3 loop spans 14 amino acids. Germline CDR1 and CDR2: PRHDT and FYEKMQ (reference sequence). Trimming took 5 bases from V and 4 from J; bases not matched to a gene: 5.

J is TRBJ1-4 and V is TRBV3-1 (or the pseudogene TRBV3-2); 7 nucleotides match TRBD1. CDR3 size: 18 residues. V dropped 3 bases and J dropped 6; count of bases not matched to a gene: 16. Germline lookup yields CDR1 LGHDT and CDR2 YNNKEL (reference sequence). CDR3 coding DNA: TGTGCCAGCAGCCAGGGGACAGCAGGGAACCCTCTCTATGAAAAACTGTTTTTT. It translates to CASSQGTAGNPLYEKLFF.

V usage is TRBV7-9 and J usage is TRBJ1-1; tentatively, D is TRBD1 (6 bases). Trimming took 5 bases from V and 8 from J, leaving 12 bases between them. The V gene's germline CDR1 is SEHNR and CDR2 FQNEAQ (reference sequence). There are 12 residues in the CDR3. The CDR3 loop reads CASSAQGDEAFF. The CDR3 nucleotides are TGTGCCAGCAGCGCACAGGGAGACGAAGCTTTCTTT.

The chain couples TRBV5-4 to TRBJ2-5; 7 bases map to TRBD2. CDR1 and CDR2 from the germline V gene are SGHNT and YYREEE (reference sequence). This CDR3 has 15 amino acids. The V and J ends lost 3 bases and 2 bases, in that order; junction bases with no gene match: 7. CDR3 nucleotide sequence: TGTGCCAGCAGCTGGACAACTAGCGAACAAGAGACCCAGTACTTC. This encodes CASSWTTSEQETQYF.